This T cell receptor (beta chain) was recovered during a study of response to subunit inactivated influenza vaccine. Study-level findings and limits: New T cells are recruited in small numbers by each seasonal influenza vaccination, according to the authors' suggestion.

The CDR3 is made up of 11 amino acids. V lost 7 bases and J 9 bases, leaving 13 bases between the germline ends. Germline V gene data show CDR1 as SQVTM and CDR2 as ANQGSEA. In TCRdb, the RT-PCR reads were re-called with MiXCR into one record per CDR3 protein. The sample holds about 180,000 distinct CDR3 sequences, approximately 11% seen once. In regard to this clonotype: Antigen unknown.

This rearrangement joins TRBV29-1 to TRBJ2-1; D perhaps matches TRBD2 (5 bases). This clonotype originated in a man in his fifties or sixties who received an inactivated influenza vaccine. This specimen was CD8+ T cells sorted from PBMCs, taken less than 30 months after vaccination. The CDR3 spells CSDRAVGEQFF. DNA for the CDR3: TGCAGCGACAGAGCGGTCGGTGAGCAGTTCTTC.